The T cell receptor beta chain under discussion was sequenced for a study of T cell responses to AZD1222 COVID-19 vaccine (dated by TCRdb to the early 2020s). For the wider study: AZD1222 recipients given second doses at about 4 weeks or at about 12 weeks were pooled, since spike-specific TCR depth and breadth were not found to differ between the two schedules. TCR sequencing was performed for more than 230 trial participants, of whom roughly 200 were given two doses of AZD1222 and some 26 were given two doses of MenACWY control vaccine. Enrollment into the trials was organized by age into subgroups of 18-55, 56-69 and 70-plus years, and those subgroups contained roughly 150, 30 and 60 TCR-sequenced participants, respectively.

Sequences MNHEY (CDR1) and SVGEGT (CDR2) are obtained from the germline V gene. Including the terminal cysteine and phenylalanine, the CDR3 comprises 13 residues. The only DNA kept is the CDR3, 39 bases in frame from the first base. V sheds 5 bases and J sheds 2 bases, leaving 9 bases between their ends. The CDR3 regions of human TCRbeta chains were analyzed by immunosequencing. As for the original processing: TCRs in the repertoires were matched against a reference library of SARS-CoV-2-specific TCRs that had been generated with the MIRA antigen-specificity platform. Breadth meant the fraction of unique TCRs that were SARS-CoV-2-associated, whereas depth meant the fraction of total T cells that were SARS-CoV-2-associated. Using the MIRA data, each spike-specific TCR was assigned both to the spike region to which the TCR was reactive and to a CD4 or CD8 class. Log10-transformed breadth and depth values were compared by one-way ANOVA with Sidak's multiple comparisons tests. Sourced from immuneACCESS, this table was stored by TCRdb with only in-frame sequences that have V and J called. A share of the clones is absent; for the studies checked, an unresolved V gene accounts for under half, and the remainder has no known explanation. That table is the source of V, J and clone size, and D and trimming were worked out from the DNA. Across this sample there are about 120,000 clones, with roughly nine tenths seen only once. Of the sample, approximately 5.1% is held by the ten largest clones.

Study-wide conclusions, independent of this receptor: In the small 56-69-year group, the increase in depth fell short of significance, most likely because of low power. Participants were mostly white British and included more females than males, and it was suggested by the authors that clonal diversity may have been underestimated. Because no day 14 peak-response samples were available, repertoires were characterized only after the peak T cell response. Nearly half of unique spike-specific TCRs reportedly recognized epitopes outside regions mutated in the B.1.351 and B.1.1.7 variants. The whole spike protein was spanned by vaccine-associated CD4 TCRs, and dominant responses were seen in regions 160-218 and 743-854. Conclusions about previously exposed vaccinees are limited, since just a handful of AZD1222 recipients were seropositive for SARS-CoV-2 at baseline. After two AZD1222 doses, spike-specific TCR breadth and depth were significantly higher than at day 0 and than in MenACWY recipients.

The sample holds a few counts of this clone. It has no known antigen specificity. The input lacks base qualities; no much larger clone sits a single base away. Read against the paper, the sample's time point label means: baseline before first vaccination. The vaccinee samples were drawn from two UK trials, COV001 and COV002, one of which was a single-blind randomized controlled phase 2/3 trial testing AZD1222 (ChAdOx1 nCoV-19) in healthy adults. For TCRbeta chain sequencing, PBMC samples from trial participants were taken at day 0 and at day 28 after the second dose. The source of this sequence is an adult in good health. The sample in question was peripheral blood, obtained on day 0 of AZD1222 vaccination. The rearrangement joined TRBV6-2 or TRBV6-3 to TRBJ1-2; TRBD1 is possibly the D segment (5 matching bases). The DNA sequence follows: TGTGCCAGCAGTCTCCGGGACAACTATGGCTACACCTTC. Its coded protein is CASSLRDNYGYTF.